This TCR beta chain was documented in a study of shared clonotypes between healthy human individuals. This CDR3 is 14 amino acids long. Trimming removed 4 bases at V and 9 bases at J, with 16 bases between. Germline CDR1 and CDR2: MGHRA and YSYEKL. The method was immunoSEQ multiplex PCR; TCRdb's version includes in-frame clones alone and lacks a portion of them. Among roughly 1,500,000 clones, roughly 98.5% were seen once, and the ten largest hold around 0.38%. The clonotype originates from a man aged 25 to 40 in good health. The sample taken for sequencing was naive CD4+ T cells sorted from blood. Specified subset: CD45RA+ positively selected. This chain connects TRBV4-1 to TRBJ2-1; D might be TRBD2 (5 bases). CDR3 nucleotide sequence: TGCGCCAGCAGCCGGCTTGAGGGAGCTGGTGAGCAGTTCTTC. Protein sequence: CASSRLEGAGEQFF.